Listed here are 10 T cell receptor beta chains from one sample, sequenced in a study of cytomegalovirus exposure and HLA in healthy donors (dated 2017 in TCRdb). To prepare the library, the immunoSEQ multiplex PCR assay was applied. For the multiplex PCR, a mixture combining 60 forward primers for TCR Vbeta segments and 13 reverse primers for TCR Jbeta segments was used. The immuneACCESS repertoire file appears here via TCRdb, limited to in-frame rearrangements. These files lack a portion of the clones; in checked studies, under half of the deficit traces to unresolved V genes, and the cause of the others is not known. The sample has over 200,000 clones on record, about 79% of them singletons. Clones ranked in the top ten supply 1.5% to 2% of the sample. Material for sequencing was PBMCs. The receptors come from a male donor in good health and CMV-seronegative.

The gene calls are TRBV5-1 and TRBJ2-2, with TRBD2 as a possible D gene (7 bases). This CDR3 region has 17 residues. The ends were cut back, 4 bases at V and 7 bases at J, with 23 bases in the middle. Germline V lookup: CDR1 SGHRS, CDR2 YFSETQ. CDR3 DNA: TGCGCCAGCAGCCACAGAAGGAGGGGGGGGTCCGTCGGGGAGCTGTTTTTT. Translated: CASSHRRRGGSVGELFF.

The rearrangement joins TRBV11-2 to TRBJ2-7; 9 bases are a match to TRBD2. V was clipped by 4 bases and J by 4 bases; unmatched bases: 14. This CDR3 comprises 17 residues. The germline V gene encodes CDR1 SGHAT and CDR2 FQNNGV. The CDR3 DNA follows: TGTGCCAGCAGCTCCACGAGAAGCGGGGGGTTCCTTTACGAGCAGTACTTC. Residues: CASSSTRSGGFLYEQYF.

V and J are TRBV9 and TRBJ2-7; tentatively, D is TRBD2 (6 bases). The CDR3 length is 15 residues. Germline V CDR1 and CDR2: SGDLS, YYNGEE. The V end lost 0 bases, the J end lost 4 bases, and 14 bases lay between the germline ends. The CDR3 nucleotides read TGTGCCAGCAGCGTAGCCAGCGGGCCCTCTTACGAGCAGTACTTC. Translating gives CASSVASGPSYEQYF.

This clone has a single count. The V gene is TRBV9, the J gene TRBJ2-5; 7 nucleotides align to TRBD2. With V trimmed by 2 bases and J by 4 bases, 8 bases remained unmatched. Germline V gene data show CDR1 as SGDLS and CDR2 as YYNGEE. The CDR3 runs 15 residues. DNA for the CDR3: TGTGCCAGCAGCGTGGTCGCGGGAGTGGGAGAGACCCAGTACTTC. Translation: CASSVVAGVGETQYF.

The genes are TRBV7-9 and TRBJ2-7; D possibly corresponds to TRBD1 (6 bases). Trimming took 5 bases from V and 0 from J, leaving 17 bases between them. The CDR3 has 16 amino acids. The germline gives CDR1 SEHNR, CDR2 FQNEAQ (reference sequence). Written as DNA, the CDR3 is TGTGCCAGCAGCCCGGATCAGGGGCCGAGCTCCTACGAGCAGTACTTC. Its translation is CASSPDQGPSSYEQYF.

The chain has TRBV5-1 and TRBJ2-5, with 9 nucleotides matching TRBD1. CDR1 and CDR2 from the germline V gene are SGHRS and YFSETQ. There are 13 residues in the CDR3. Trimming took 4 bases from V and 5 from J; bases not matched to a gene: 3. The CDR3 bases are TGCGCCAGCAGCCCTGGGACAGGGGAGACCCAGTACTTC. Its protein product is CASSPGTGETQYF.

The sample holds a few counts of this clone. The chain uses TRBV5-1 and TRBJ2-1, with D unresolved. Germline V gene data show CDR1 as SGHRS and CDR2 as YFSETQ. This CDR3 is 17 amino acids long. V shed 5 bases and J shed 0 bases, with 18 bases lying between them. The CDR3 DNA follows: TGCGCCAGCAGACAATCTACAGCCCTGCCCTCCTACAATGAGCAGTTCTTC. Protein: CASRQSTALPSYNEQFF.

V gene TRBV4-3 combines with J gene TRBJ1-2; D is ambiguous. Germline CDR1 reads LGHNA; CDR2 reads YSLEER. V was shortened by 0 bases and J by 3 bases, with 8 bases between the two germline ends. The CDR3 has 14 amino acids. Here the CDR3 reads CASSQDGRDYGYTF. CDR3 coding DNA: TGCGCCAGCAGCCAAGACGGCCGGGACTATGGCTACACCTTC.

CDR3 in amino acids: CASSTLAGVGNEQFF. As DNA, the CDR3 is TGTGCCAGCAGCACCCTAGCGGGGGTAGGGAATGAGCAGTTCTTC. The genes are TRBV5-6 and TRBJ2-1; 10 positions match TRBD2. The CDR3 runs to 15 residues. With 4 bases clipped from V and 7 bases from J, the junction kept 8 bases outside the gene matches. Germline V gives CDR1 SGHDT, CDR2 YYEEEE.

This sequence joins TRBV9 and TRBJ2-7; possible D gene TRBD1, 5 bases. From germline, CDR1 is SGDLS and CDR2 YYNGEE. The V end lost 0 bases, the J end lost 4 bases, and 11 bases lay between the germline ends. The CDR3 has 14 residues. The CDR3 bases are TGTGCCAGCAGCGTAGACATCCCAGGGTACGAGCAGTACTTC. Amino acid sequence: CASSVDIPGYEQYF.